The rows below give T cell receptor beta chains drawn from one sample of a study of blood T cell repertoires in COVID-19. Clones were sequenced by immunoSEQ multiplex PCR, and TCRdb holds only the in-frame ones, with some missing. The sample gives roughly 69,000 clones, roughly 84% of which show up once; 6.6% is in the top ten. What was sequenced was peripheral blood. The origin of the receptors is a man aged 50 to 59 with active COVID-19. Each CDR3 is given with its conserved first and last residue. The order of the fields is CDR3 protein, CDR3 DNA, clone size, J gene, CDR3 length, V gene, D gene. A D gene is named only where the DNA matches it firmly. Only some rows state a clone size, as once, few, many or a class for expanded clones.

CASSPATSGRTNEQFF	TGTGCCAGCTCACCCGCGACTAGCGGGAGAACCAATGAGCAGTTCTTC	.	TRBJ2-1	16	TRBV18	TRBD2
CASSLAFTGEAFF	TGCGCCAGCAGCTTGGCCTTTACGGGGGAAGCTTTCTTT	.	TRBJ1-1	13	TRBV5-1	.
CASSYGARGYTF	TGTGCCAGCAGTTATGGGGCGCGGGGCTACACCTTC	.	TRBJ1-2	12	TRBV6-5	.
CASSVQGASTGELFF	TGTGCCAGCTCCGTACAGGGGGCGAGCACCGGGGAGCTGTTTTTT	.	TRBJ2-2	15	TRBV2	TRBD1
CASSQFSANEKLFF	TGTGCCAGCAGCCAATTCTCGGCTAATGAAAAACTGTTTTTT	once	TRBJ1-4	14	TRBV28	.
CAWGAGGDTEAFF	TGTGCCTGGGGGGCGGGAGGTGACACTGAAGCTTTCTTT	.	TRBJ1-1	13	TRBV30	.
CASSLALGLETQYF	TGTGCCAGCAGCTTAGCTTTAGGACTAGAGACGCAGTATTTT	.	TRBJ2-3	14	TRBV7-9	TRBD2
CATTPGVIPNTGELFF	TGTGCCACTACCCCAGGGGTCATTCCGAACACCGGGGAGCTGTTTTTT	once	TRBJ2-2	16	TRBV28	.
CATSDPAGGDTEAFF	TGTGCCACCAGTGACCCCGCGGGAGGGGACACTGAAGCTTTCTTT	.	TRBJ1-1	15	TRBV24-1	.
CANTREGVSNYGYTF	TGTGCCAACACGAGAGAAGGGGTATCTAACTATGGCTACACCTTC	.	TRBJ1-2	15	TRBV2	.
CASSTTGVIYEQYF	TGTGCCAGCAGTACGACAGGGGTCATCTACGAGCAGTACTTC	.	TRBJ2-7	14	TRBV28	TRBD1
CASSLGQGRGYTF	TGTGCCAGCAGTTTAGGACAGGGAAGGGGCTACACCTTC	once	TRBJ1-2	13	TRBV28	TRBD1
CASSGSTRGNTEAFF	TGTGCCAGCAGCGGGTCAACGCGAGGGAACACTGAAGCTTTCTTT	.	TRBJ1-1	15	TRBV5-6	.
CASSTTGTAAYEQYF	TGTGCCAGCAGCACAACCGGGACAGCGGCCTACGAGCAGTACTTC	once	TRBJ2-7	15	TRBV28	TRBD1
CASSLRSPTNEKLFF	TGTGCCAGCAGCCTCCGCAGTCCAACTAATGAAAAACTGTTTTTT	.	TRBJ1-4	15	TRBV27	.